The 20 T cell receptor beta chains given below trace back to one sample, sequenced in a study of a mutant IDH1 vaccine in newly diagnosed glioma. Profiling relied on immunoSEQ multiplex PCR, and the TCRdb table lists in-frame clones only, not all of them. The sample gives 70,000 or so clones, more than 85% of which show up once; 2% is in the top ten. Their target antigens are unknown. Time point meaning: week 35, safety follow-up. Doses comprised 300 ug of mutant IDH1 20-mer peptide each, plus topical imiquimod. The sequencing used PBMCs, collected from a glioma patient whose treatment included an IDH1 peptide vaccine. Receptor source: a man aged 25 to 40 with glioma.

The V and J genes are TRBV5-6 and TRBJ1-2, with a tentative D call TRBD1 (6 bases). The CDR3 length is 14 residues. CDR1 and CDR2 from the germline V gene are SGHDT and YYEEEE. V dropped 4 bases and J dropped 5 bases, with 15 bases sitting between them. CDR3 nucleotide sequence: TGTGCCAGCAGCCGAGACAGGAAGGGGTATGGCTACACCTTC. Translating gives CASSRDRKGYGYTF. Variable domain in full (rest from reference TRBV5-6 and TRBJ1-2): DAGVTQSPTHLIKTRGQQVTLRCSPKSGHDTVSWYQQALGQGPQFIFQYYEEEERQRGNFPDRFSGHQFPNYSSELNVNALLLGDSALYLCASSRDRKGYGYTFGSGTRLTVV.

The CDR3 nucleotides read TGCGCCAGCAGCGGACCCGGGACTCGAGACAATGAGCAGTTCTTC. This encodes CASSGPGTRDNEQFF. This chain connects TRBV5-1 to TRBJ2-1; D possibly corresponds to TRBD2 (6 bases). The V end was cut by 4 bases, the J end by 5 bases, with 16 bases between. Germline-derived CDR1 and CDR2 are SGHRS and YFSETQ. The CDR3 has 15 amino acids.

J is TRBJ1-1 and V is TRBV25-1, with D possibly being TRBD1 (6 bases). Germline loops: CDR1 MGHDK, CDR2 SYGVNS. The CDR3 is 14 residues long. The V end was cut by 9 bases, the J end by 1 base, with 15 bases between. The CDR3 loop reads CASTPTGRNTEAFF. As DNA, the CDR3 is TGTGCCAGTACCCCTACAGGGAGGAACACTGAAGCTTTCTTT.

The J gene is TRBJ1-2, the V gene TRBV7-9; D is undetermined. Between the trimmed V and J ends, which lost 1 base and 4 bases, there was a span of 7 bases. Germline V CDR1 and CDR2: SEHNR, FQNEAQ (reference sequence). The CDR3 is 13 residues long. CDR3 residues: CASSLEQSYGYTF. The DNA for the CDR3 is TGTGCCAGCAGCTTAGAACAGAGCTATGGCTACACCTTC.

The chain employs TRBV27 and TRBJ1-3, with unresolved D. The CDR3 has 13 residues. The V end lost 6 bases, the J end lost 2 bases, and 8 bases lay between the germline ends. Looked up from germline, CDR1 is MNHEY and CDR2 is SMNVEV (reference sequence). CDR3 region: CASRAAAGNTIYF. The DNA of the CDR3 is TGTGCCAGCAGGGCGGCGGCTGGAAACACCATATATTTT.

V and J are TRBV7-9 and TRBJ2-3; D gene ambiguous. The CDR3 spans 11 residues. CDR1 is SEHNR, CDR2 FQNEAQ, per germline (reference sequence). With 0 bases removed from V and 10 bases from J, the gap between germline ends came to 5 bases. The CDR3 DNA follows: TGTGCCAGCAGCTTAGCCTCTGCGCAGTATTTT. It translates to CASSLASAQYF.

The chain carries TRBV7-2 and TRBJ2-1, with 8 bases identical to TRBD2. Germline V CDR1 and CDR2: SGHTA, FQGNSA. The trim removed 3 bases at V and 0 bases at J, leaving 1 base unmatched. CDR3 size: 15 residues. The CDR3 loop reads CASSFSGISYNEQFF. CDR3 DNA: TGTGCCAGCAGCTTTAGCGGGATCTCCTACAATGAGCAGTTCTTC.

The chain employs TRBV5-5 and TRBJ2-3, with D perhaps matching TRBD2 (6 bases). CDR1 is SGHKS and CDR2 is YYEKEE in the germline V gene (reference sequence). CDR3 size: 16 residues. Trimming took off 6 bases at V and 5 bases at J, with 22 bases between the two ends. CDR3 nucleotide sequence: TGTGCCAGCACCGATAAATTATTCGGGGGAAAAGATACGCAGTATTTT. Its protein is CASTDKLFGGKDTQYF.

V is TRBV5-1 and J is TRBJ2-3; D is ambiguous. The V gene's germline CDR1 is SGHRS and CDR2 YFSETQ. The CDR3 runs 14 residues. Trimming stripped 3 bases from V and 5 bases from J, with 13 bases between. CDR3 in DNA: TGCGCCAGCAGCTCCCTGGGTGCAAGAGATACGCAGTATTTT. This gives the protein CASSSLGARDTQYF.

The V call is TRBV19, the J call TRBJ2-3; 10 bases line up with TRBD1. The V gene's germline CDR1 is LNHDA and CDR2 SQIVND (reference sequence). The CDR3 consists of 19 residues. V was pared by 5 bases and J by 3 bases, with 17 bases of the junction left unmatched. The CDR3 loop is CASSLKTGGEIFLTDTQYF. The CDR3, as DNA: TGTGCCAGTAGTCTCAAGACAGGGGGCGAGATTTTTTTAACAGATACGCAGTATTTT. The full variable domain, its missing parts supplied by reference TRBV19 and TRBJ2-3, is DGGITQSPKYLFRKEGQNVTLSCEQNLNHDAMYWYRQDPGQGLRLIYYSQIVNDFQKGDIAEGYSVSREKKESFPLTVTSAQKNPTAFYLCASSLKTGGEIFLTDTQYFGPGTRLTVL.

V and J are TRBV18 and TRBJ2-1; D possibly matches TRBD1 or TRBD2 (5 bases each). Trimming left V 9 bases short and J 5 bases short, with 17 bases between. Germline CDR1 is KGHSH and CDR2 is LQKENI. This CDR3 is built from 14 residues. The CDR3 DNA sequence: TGTGCCAGTTTCGGCCTGCGAGGGGACAATGAGCAGTTCTTC. Its protein product is CASFGLRGDNEQFF.

The genes are TRBV5-6 and TRBJ2-1; D is unresolved. Germline values: CDR1 SGHDT, CDR2 YYEEEE. V was shortened by 0 bases and J by 7 bases, with 5 bases between the two germline ends. This CDR3 has 12 residues. CDR3 coding DNA: TGTGCCAGCAGCTTGGTGTTTAATGAGCAGTTCTTC. Translation gives CASSLVFNEQFF.

This chain links TRBV7-9 with TRBJ1-1; TRBD1 matches at 7 bases. The CDR3 has 14 amino acids. Per germline, CDR1 SEHNR and CDR2 FQNEAQ (reference sequence). The J segment lost 6 bases and the V segment lost 7 bases, leaving 11 bases of the junction unmatched. The DNA for the CDR3 is TGTGCCAGCAACACAGGGGCCGCGTTCCCTGAAGCTTTCTTT. This encodes CASNTGAAFPEAFF.

V is TRBV19 and J is TRBJ2-3, with 7 nucleotides matching TRBD1. V lost 3 bases to trimming and J lost 3 bases; unmatched junction nucleotides: 9. This CDR3 has 16 amino acids. CDR1 is LNHDA, CDR2 SQIVND, per germline (reference sequence). CDR3 bases: TGTGCCAGTAGTATGGGTCCGACAGGGCGTACAGATACGCAGTATTTT. This sequence encodes CASSMGPTGRTDTQYF.

The genes are TRBV5-4 and TRBJ2-7, with unresolved D. Germline CDR1 is SGHNT and CDR2 is YYREEE (reference sequence). This CDR3 has 15 amino acids. Deletions cut 4 bases from V and 6 bases from J, with 20 bases between. The CDR3 DNA reads TGTGCCAGCAGCCCCTCCCCCTATCCATCCGGCGAGCAGTACTTC. Encoded protein: CASSPSPYPSGEQYF.

The V gene is TRBV5-1, the J gene TRBJ1-1; 7 nucleotides align to TRBD1. Germline V CDR1 and CDR2: SGHRS, YFSETQ. Trimming removed 0 bases from V and 0 bases from J; junction bases left unmatched: 2. There are 15 residues in the CDR3. The CDR3 region is CASSLGTGLNTEAFF. The CDR3 DNA sequence: TGCGCCAGCAGCTTGGGGACAGGTTTGAACACTGAAGCTTTCTTT.

The chain couples TRBV2 to TRBJ1-3, with no clear D. V was shortened by 2 bases and J by 1 base, with 12 bases between the two germline ends. The germline V gene encodes CDR1 SNHLY and CDR2 FYNNEI. The CDR3 totals 16 residues. CDR3 coding DNA: TGTGCCAGCAGTGAATTAAGACGGTTTTCTGGAAACACCATATATTTT. Its protein product is CASSELRRFSGNTIYF.

The chain employs TRBV2 and TRBJ1-6; D is unresolved. The V gene's germline CDR1 is SNHLY and CDR2 FYNNEI. The CDR3 length is 15 residues. Trimming took off 6 bases at V and 0 bases at J, with 9 bases between the two ends. The CDR3 is CASRGWSSYNSPLHF. The CDR3 bases are TGTGCCAGCAGAGGTTGGAGCTCCTATAATTCACCCCTCCACTTT.

This clone was seen only a few times. V and J are TRBV5-1 and TRBJ2-1; D is unclear. The CDR3 contains 14 residues. The germline V gene has CDR1 SGHRS and CDR2 YFSETQ. Trimming left V 5 bases short and J 0 bases short, with 9 bases between. The CDR3 sequence: CASRQDASYNEQFF. The CDR3 DNA reads as TGCGCCAGCAGGCAAGATGCCTCCTACAATGAGCAGTTCTTC.

The genes are TRBV18 and TRBJ1-1; D remains unclear. Between the trimmed V and J ends, which lost 6 bases and 1 base, there was a span of 12 bases. The length of the CDR3 is 14 residues. Per the germline V gene, CDR1 is KGHSH and CDR2 is LQKENI. DNA of the CDR3: TGTGCCAGCTCTACTACGGTGGGGAACACTGAAGCTTTCTTT. This gives the protein CASSTTVGNTEAFF. The variable domain in full, completed from reference TRBV18 and TRBJ1-1, reads NAGVMQNPRHLVRRRGQEARLRCSPMKGHSHVYWYRQLPEEGLKFMVYLQKENIIDESGMPKERFSAEFPKEGPSILRIQQVVRGDSAAYFCASSTTVGNTEAFFGQGTRLTVV.